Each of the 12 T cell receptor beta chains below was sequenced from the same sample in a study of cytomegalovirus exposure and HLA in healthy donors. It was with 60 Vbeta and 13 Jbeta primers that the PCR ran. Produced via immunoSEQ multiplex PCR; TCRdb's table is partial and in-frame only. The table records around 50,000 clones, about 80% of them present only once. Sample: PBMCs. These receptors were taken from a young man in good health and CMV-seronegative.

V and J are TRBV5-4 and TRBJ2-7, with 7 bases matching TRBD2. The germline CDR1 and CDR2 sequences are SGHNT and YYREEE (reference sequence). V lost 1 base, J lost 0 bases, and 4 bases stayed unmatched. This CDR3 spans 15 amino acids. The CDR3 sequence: CASSLLAASSYEQYF. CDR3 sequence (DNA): TGTGCCAGCAGCTTGCTAGCGGCGAGCTCCTACGAGCAGTACTTC.

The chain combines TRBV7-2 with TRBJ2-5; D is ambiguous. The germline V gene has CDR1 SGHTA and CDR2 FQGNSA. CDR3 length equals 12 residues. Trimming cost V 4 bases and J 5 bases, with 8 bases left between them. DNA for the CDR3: TGTGCCAGCAGCTCTCCTGTGGAGACCCAGTACTTC. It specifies CASSSPVETQYF.

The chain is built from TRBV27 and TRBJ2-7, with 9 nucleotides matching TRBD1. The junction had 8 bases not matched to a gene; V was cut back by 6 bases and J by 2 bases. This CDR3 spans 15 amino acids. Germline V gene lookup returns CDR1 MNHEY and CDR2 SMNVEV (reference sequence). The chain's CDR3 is CASRQGAGTTYEQYF. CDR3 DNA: TGTGCCAGCAGACAGGGGGCCGGTACTACCTACGAGCAGTACTTC.

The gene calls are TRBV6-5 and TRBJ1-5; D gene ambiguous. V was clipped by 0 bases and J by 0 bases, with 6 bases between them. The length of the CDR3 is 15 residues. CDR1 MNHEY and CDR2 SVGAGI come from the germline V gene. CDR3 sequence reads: CASSYSSGSNQPQHF. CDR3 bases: TGTGCCAGCAGTTACTCGAGTGGTAGCAATCAGCCCCAGCATTTT.

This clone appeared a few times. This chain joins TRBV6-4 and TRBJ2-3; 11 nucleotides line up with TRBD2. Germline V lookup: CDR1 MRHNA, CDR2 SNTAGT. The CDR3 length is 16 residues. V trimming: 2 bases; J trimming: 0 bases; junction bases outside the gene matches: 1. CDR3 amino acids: CASSDASGGSTDTQYF. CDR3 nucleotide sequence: TGTGCCAGCAGTGACGCTAGCGGGGGGAGCACAGATACGCAGTATTTT.

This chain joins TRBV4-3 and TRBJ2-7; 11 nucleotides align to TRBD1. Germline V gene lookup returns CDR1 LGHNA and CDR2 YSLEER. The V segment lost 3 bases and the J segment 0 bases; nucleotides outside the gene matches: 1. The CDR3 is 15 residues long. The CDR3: CASSQGQGDSYEQYF. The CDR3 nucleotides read TGCGCCAGCAGCCAGGGACAGGGGGACTCCTACGAGCAGTACTTC.

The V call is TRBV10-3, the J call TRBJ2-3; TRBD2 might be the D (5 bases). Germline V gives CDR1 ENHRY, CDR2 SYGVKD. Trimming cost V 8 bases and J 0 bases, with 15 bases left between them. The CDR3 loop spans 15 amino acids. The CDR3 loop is CAIGEGSPSTDTQYF. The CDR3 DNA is TGTGCCATCGGAGAGGGAAGCCCTAGCACAGATACGCAGTATTTT.

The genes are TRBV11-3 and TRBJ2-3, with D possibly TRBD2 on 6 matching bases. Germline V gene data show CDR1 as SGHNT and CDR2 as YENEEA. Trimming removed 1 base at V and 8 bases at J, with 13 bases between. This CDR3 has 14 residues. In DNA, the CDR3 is TGTGCCAGCAGCTTAGGAGACCCGGAGGGTACGCAGTATTTT. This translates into CASSLGDPEGTQYF.

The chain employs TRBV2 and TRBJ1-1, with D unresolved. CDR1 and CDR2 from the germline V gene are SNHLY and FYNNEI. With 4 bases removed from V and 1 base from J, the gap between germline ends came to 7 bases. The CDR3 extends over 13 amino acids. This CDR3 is CASSVRRNTEAFF. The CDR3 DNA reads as TGTGCCAGCAGTGTGCGAAGGAACACTGAAGCTTTCTTT.

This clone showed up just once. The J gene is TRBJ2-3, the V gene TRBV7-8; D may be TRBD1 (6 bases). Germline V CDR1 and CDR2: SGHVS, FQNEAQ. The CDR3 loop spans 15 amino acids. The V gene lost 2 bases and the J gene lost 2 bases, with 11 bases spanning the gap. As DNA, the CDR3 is TGTGCCAGCAGCTTATTACAGGGACCCACAGATACGCAGTATTTT. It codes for CASSLLQGPTDTQYF.

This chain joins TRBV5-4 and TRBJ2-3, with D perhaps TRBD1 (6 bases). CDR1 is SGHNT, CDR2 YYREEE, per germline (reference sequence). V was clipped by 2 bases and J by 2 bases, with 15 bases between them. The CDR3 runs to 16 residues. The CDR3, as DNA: TGTGCCAGCAGCTTACTGACAGGTGGGGACACAGATACGCAGTATTTT. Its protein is CASSLLTGGDTDTQYF.

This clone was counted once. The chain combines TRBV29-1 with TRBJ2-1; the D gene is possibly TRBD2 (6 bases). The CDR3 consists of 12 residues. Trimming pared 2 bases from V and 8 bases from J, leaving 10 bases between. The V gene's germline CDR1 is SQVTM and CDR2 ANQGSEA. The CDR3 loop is CSVETGVDEQFF. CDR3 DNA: TGCAGCGTTGAAACGGGGGTCGATGAGCAGTTCTTC.